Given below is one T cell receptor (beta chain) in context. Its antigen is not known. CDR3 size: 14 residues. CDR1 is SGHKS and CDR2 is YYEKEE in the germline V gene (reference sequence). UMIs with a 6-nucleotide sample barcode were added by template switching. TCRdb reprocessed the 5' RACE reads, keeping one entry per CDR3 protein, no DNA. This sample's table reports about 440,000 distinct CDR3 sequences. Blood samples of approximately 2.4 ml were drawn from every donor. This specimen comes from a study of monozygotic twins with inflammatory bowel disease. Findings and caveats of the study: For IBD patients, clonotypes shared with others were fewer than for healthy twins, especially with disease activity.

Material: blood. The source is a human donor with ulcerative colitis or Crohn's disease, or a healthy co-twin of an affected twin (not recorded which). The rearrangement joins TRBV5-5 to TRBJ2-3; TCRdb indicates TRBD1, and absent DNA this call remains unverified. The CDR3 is CASSRTASTDTQYF.